This TCR beta chain was identified during a study of early T cells in non-severe SARS-CoV-2 infection (dated by TCRdb to the early 2020s). Turning to the overall study: Because TCR sequencing was done on bulk RNA from unsorted whole blood, the alpha and beta chains could not be paired. Beyond this particular receptor, the publication reports: VDJdb matching was skewed toward anti-spike CD8 responses and likely underestimated virus-specific expansions, missing private and CD4 specificities.

This clonotype came up a few times. Its specific antigen is unknown. It has no much larger one-base neighbor in the sample; base qualities were not kept. The library was generated by 5' RACE. The instrument was a NextSeq 500. Unique molecular identifiers were attached to individual cDNA molecules in the TCR library protocol so that sequencing error and PCR bias could be corrected. Both TCR alpha and beta chains were sequenced, and tight co-correlation was observed between alpha and beta sequence abundances in each sample. Turning to the authors' computational methods: Decombinator V4 was used to perform V gene, J gene and CDR3 annotation of TCR sequences. TCRs were defined as expanded if a significant change between any two time points was detected under a Poisson model with p below 0.0001. TCR abundances were normalised to the total number of TCRs sequenced per sample and expressed as counts per million. TRAV1-2 paired with TRAJ12, TRAJ20 or TRAJ33 defined MAIT TCRs, while TRAV10 paired with TRAJ18 defined iNKT TCRs. VDJdb, accessed 1 November 2021, was searched for CMV, EBV and SARS-CoV-2 annotated TCRs, excluding TCRs annotated for multiple antigens. Through fastp at Q25 and MiXCR, TCRdb rebuilt clones from the public reads, retaining in-frame beta chains. Each record represents a unique CDR3 protein, reported with the most common genes and DNA among its rows. What appears here as the V and J calls and clone size reflects TCRdb's work, not the paper's. For this sample there are almost 85,000 distinct CDR3 sequences; 9% to 14% appear just once. Approximately 2.5% of the sample is taken by the ten largest.

A case-control design nested within a healthcare worker cohort in London, UK, was used, with weekly nasopharyngeal swab PCR tests and blood sampling performed. Between 23 and 31 March 2020, the week of the UK lockdown, healthcare workers were enrolled and then followed up weekly for as long as 16 weeks. V ends up 3 bases short and J 8 bases short, with an unmatched junction base count of 9. The germline V gene (reference sequence) specifies DFQATT as CDR1 and SNEGSKA as CDR2. The cysteine opens and the phenylalanine closes a CDR3 of 14 amino acids. Kept here is only the CDR3 DNA, which spans 42 bases and is read in frame from base 1.

Sequencing was carried out using whole blood. This sequence originates from an adult who was a healthcare worker with PCR-confirmed SARS-CoV-2 infection or an uninfected control (not recorded which). The rearranged segments are TRBV20-1 and TRBJ2-1; 8 bases in the junction line up with TRBD2. The nucleotide sequence is given as TGCAGTGCTAGTCTGGCGGGAGGTTCTGATGAGCAGTTCTTC. Translated, this gives CSASLAGGSDEQFF.